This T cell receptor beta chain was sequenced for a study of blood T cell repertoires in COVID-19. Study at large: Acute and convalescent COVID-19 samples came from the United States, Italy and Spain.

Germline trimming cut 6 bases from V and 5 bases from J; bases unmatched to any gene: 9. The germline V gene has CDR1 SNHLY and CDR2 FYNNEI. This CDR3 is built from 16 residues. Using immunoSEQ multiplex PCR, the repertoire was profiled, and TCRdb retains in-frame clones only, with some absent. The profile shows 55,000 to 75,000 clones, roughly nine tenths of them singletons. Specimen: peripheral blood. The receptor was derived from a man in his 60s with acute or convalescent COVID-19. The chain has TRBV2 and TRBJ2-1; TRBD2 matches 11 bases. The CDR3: CASSETSGGIDNEQFF. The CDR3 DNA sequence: TGTGCCAGCAGCGAAACTAGCGGGGGAATCGACAATGAGCAGTTCTTC.